The present T cell receptor beta chain was sequenced within a study of beta chain features in type 1 diabetes. The CDR3 covers 16 residues. V was pared by 2 bases and J by 9 bases, with 12 bases of the junction left unmatched. Looked up from germline, CDR1 is SGHNT and CDR2 is YENEEA. This clone has a handful of counts. TCRB transcripts that were expressed got sequenced, as all of the isolated RNA had been reverse transcribed. The table came from immunoSEQ multiplex PCR; TCRdb's copy has only in-frame clones and leaves some out. This table has roughly 150,000 clones, 7% to 10% appearing once. The chain couples TRBV11-3 to TRBJ2-1; 8 positions agree with TRBD2. This clonotype originated in a woman younger than 30 in good health. The sequenced sample consisted of central memory CD4+ T cells from blood. The chain's CDR3 is CASSLSGGRQVSEQFF. In nucleotides, the CDR3 is TGTGCCAGCAGCTTAAGCGGGGGACGACAGGTATCTGAGCAGTTCTTC.